Listed below are T cell receptor beta chains from one sample, sequenced in a study of blood T cell repertoires in COVID-19. The table came from immunoSEQ multiplex PCR; TCRdb's copy has only in-frame clones and leaves some out. The sample has a few hundred thousand clones; roughly 90% are singletons. The sample taken for sequencing was PBMCs or T cells enriched from blood (not recorded which). The receptor set was obtained from a woman between 50 and 59 years old who had been exposed to COVID-19. Both conserved end residues are part of each CDR3. D genes are given only for firm matches. Size is stated for part of the rows, as once, few or many counts, or as a class when the clone is expanded.

D	J	length	V	size	CDR3	DNA
-	TRBJ1-6	13	TRBV25-1	-	CASSGAGQSPLHF	TGTGCCAGCAGTGGGGCAGGGCAATCACCCCTCCACTTT
TRBD1	TRBJ1-2	19	TRBV11-2	-	CASSLDGLRERGLNYGYTF	TGTGCCAGCAGCTTAGATGGATTAAGGGAGAGGGGGCTCAACTATGGCTACACCTTC
-	TRBJ2-5	13	TRBV7-2	-	CASSLSREETQYF	TGTGCCAGCAGCTTATCCAGGGAAGAGACCCAGTACTTC
TRBD1	TRBJ2-7	14	TRBV28	-	CASSSRGPDYEQYF	TGTGCCAGCAGTTCCAGGGGGCCGGACTACGAGCAGTACTTC
-	TRBJ1-3	15	TRBV5-6	few	CASSLTTASGNTIYF	TGTGCCAGCAGCTTGACGACTGCCTCTGGAAACACCATATATTTT
TRBD1	TRBJ1-5	16	TRBV5-8	-	CASSLPGQGFNQPQHF	TGTGCCAGCAGCTTACCGGGACAGGGGTTTAATCAGCCCCAGCATTTT
-	TRBJ1-5	11	TRBV6-5	-	CASRQDQPQHF	TGTGCCAGCAGACAGGATCAGCCCCAGCATTTT
TRBD1	TRBJ1-6	16	TRBV5-4	-	CASSSDRGVGNSPLHF	TGTGCCAGCAGCTCGGACAGGGGTGTGGGGAATTCACCCCTCCACTTT
-	TRBJ1-6	13	TRBV7-2	-	CASSLDRNSPLHF	TGTGCCAGCAGCTTAGACAGAAATTCACCCCTCCACTTT
TRBD2	TRBJ2-5	18	TRBV6-2/TRBV6-3	-	CASSYSPGLAGGVETQYF	TGTGCCAGCAGTTATTCCCCGGGACTAGCGGGGGGAGTAGAGACCCAGTACTTC
TRBD1	TRBJ2-2	14	TRBV5-1	-	CASSPGTVTGELFF	TGCGCCAGCAGCCCCGGGACAGTAACCGGGGAGCTGTTTTTT
-	TRBJ1-2	12	TRBV10-3	once	CAISGGAAGYTF	TGTGCCATCAGTGGTGGGGCCGCTGGCTACACCTTC
-	TRBJ1-5	14	TRBV6-5	once	CASKEWQGSQPQHF	TGTGCCAGCAAAGAGTGGCAGGGGAGCCAGCCCCAGCATTTT
TRBD1	TRBJ2-2	15	TRBV5-5	-	CASRIRDRGTGELFF	TGTGCCAGTAGAATCCGGGACAGGGGCACCGGGGAGCTGTTTTTT
-	TRBJ1-4	15	TRBV10-3	-	CAISESPGRGEKLFF	TGTGCCATCAGTGAGTCCCCCGGGCGGGGTGAAAAACTGTTTTTT
-	TRBJ1-6	16	TRBV4-1	-	CASSPGTGEYNSPLHF	TGCGCCAGCAGCCCAGGGACGGGGGAATATAATTCACCCCTCCACTTT
-	TRBJ1-2	13	TRBV6-5	-	CASRQTSSPGYTF	TGTGCCAGCAGGCAGACTAGCAGTCCTGGCTACACCTTC
TRBD1	TRBJ1-4	15	TRBV5-4	-	CASSLGGQGAEKLFF	TGTGCCAGCAGCTTGGGGGGACAGGGGGCTGAAAAACTGTTTTTT
TRBD2	TRBJ2-5	16	TRBV19	-	CASSPETSGVGETQYF	TGTGCCAGTAGTCCAGAGACTAGCGGGGTCGGGGAGACCCAGTACTTC
TRBD1	TRBJ1-2	14	TRBV27	-	CASSSEDRADGYTF	TGTGCCAGCAGTTCCGAGGACAGGGCGGATGGCTACACCTTC
TRBD2	TRBJ2-3	15	TRBV5-1	-	CASSQLAGGTDTQYF	TGCGCCAGCAGCCAACTAGCGGGGGGAACAGATACGCAGTATTTT
-	TRBJ1-1	13	TRBV12-3/TRBV12-4	-	CASTRGMVTEAFF	TGTGCCAGCACTAGGGGGATGGTCACTGAAGCTTTCTTT
-	TRBJ1-6	14	TRBV19	-	CASSATGMGSPLHF	TGTGCCAGTAGTGCTACAGGGATGGGCTCACCCCTCCACTTT
-	TRBJ2-1	20	TRBV23-1	-	CASSQWSRRQGLSSYNEQFF	TGCGCCAGCAGTCAATGGAGCCGACGGCAGGGTTTGAGCTCCTACAATGAGCAGTTCTTC
-	TRBJ2-7	15	TRBV5-1	-	CASSFGGVSSYEQYF	TGCGCCAGCAGCTTTGGCGGGGTGAGCTCCTACGAGCAGTACTTC
TRBD2	TRBJ2-3	13	TRBV7-2	-	CASSFRGEDTQYF	TGTGCCAGCAGCTTTCGGGGGGAGGATACGCAGTATTTT
-	TRBJ2-1	12	TRBV6-8	once	CASSHRRLEQFF	TGTGCCAGCAGTCACCGTAGATTGGAGCAGTTCTTC
TRBD1	TRBJ1-2	17	TRBV7-2	-	CASRSPGTGLNRVGYTF	TGTGCCAGCAGGTCCCCCGGGACAGGGCTAAATCGGGTGGGCTACACCTTC
TRBD2	TRBJ2-2	15	TRBV24-1	-	CATSRGGLNTGELFF	TGTGCCACCAGTCGGGGGGGTTTGAACACCGGGGAGCTGTTTTTT
-	TRBJ2-7	12	TRBV2	-	CASRVQGYEQYF	TGTGCCAGCAGGGTACAGGGTTACGAGCAGTACTTC